This T cell receptor (beta chain) derives from a study of cytomegalovirus exposure and HLA in healthy donors. Findings and limits, study-wide: With further analysis later on, most CMV-associated TCR beta chains appeared HLA-restricted.

This clone has a handful of counts. Its antigen remains unknown. The PCR contained 60 Vbeta and 13 Jbeta primers. Clones were read by immunoSEQ multiplex PCR, and TCRdb kept only the in-frame ones, dropping some. The sample records roughly 110,000 clones, about 70% being singletons. The source is a boy between 5 and 17 years old in good health and CMV-seronegative. Input material: PBMCs.

In DNA form, the CDR3 reads TGTGCCAGCAGCGCGACTAGCGGGAGCTACGAGCAGTACTTC. It yields the protein CASSATSGSYEQYF. V gene TRBV6-1 combines with J gene TRBJ2-7; 12 bases match TRBD2. Looked up from germline, CDR1 is MNHNS and CDR2 is SASEGT. The trim removed 6 bases at V and 3 bases at J, leaving 3 bases unmatched. The CDR3 length is 14 residues.